Detailed here is one T cell receptor beta chain. What it binds is not known. In the PCR, 60 Vbeta and 13 Jbeta primers were used. Assay: immunoSEQ multiplex PCR; the TCRdb copy retains only in-frame clones and omits some. The sample contains 52,000 or so clones, 78% of which appear only once. The sample originates from a study of cytomegalovirus exposure and HLA in healthy donors. Germline V gives CDR1 MNHNS, CDR2 SASEGT. The V end was cut by 4 bases, the J end by 10 bases, with 22 bases between. The length of the CDR3 is 15 residues. The study, taken as a whole, reports: Later genetic work tied a missense DCLRE1C variant to beta-chain V and J trimming. A later analysis found common viral pathogens apparently linked to several of the most significant clusters. TCR beta chains numbering some 160 were designated cytomegalovirus-associated. Presence/absence analysis assumed near-uniform sequencing depth across donors.

What was sequenced was PBMCs. The receptor's source is a female donor in good health and CMV-seronegative. This chain connects TRBV6-1 to TRBJ1-2, with a weak D call TRBD1 (6 bases). CDR3 nucleotide sequence: TGTGCCAGCAGTGTCTATACAGGACAGTATTTTGCCTACACCTTC. Translation: CASSVYTGQYFAYTF.